This is a list of T cell receptor beta chains from one sample in a study of blood T cell repertoires in COVID-19. TCRdb's copy holds only in-frame clones and misses some; the assay was immunoSEQ multiplex PCR. The sample records around 70,000 clones, about nine tenths being singletons. What was sequenced was peripheral blood. These receptor sequences come from a woman older than 75 with active or convalescent COVID-19. The CDR3 runs from the conserved cysteine through the conserved F or W. Fields, in order: D gene, V gene, J gene, clone size, CDR3 DNA, CDR3 protein. The D gene is left open where the match is weak. Part of the rows lack a size; the others show once, few, many or a class for expanded clones.

-	TRBV7-2	TRBJ2-5	-	TGTGCCAGCAGCTTAGTAAGGGGGATCCCAGAGACCCAGTACTTC	CASSLVRGIPETQYF
-	TRBV12-3/TRBV12-4	TRBJ1-2	-	TGTGCCAGCAGTTTTTCCAGTGACTATGGCTACACCTTC	CASSFSSDYGYTF
-	TRBV7-9	TRBJ1-3	-	TGTGCCAGCAGCTTAGAAGGGAGCTCTGGAAACACCATATATTTT	CASSLEGSSGNTIYF
-	TRBV29-1	TRBJ1-2	-	TGCAGCGTTGAGAGCAAAGGAGGCTATGGCTACACCTTC	CSVESKGGYGYTF
-	TRBV18	TRBJ1-6	-	TGTGCCAGCTCACGAGCTATGGGACAACAAAATTCACCCCTCCACTTT	CASSRAMGQQNSPLHF
TRBD2	TRBV30	TRBJ2-2	-	TGTGCCTGGCGTATAGCGGGGGGGTCCGGGGAGCTGTTTTTT	CAWRIAGGSGELFF
TRBD1	TRBV19	TRBJ1-4	-	TGTGCCAGTAGTATGGGACAGACTAATGAAAAACTGTTTTTT	CASSMGQTNEKLFF
-	TRBV7-9	TRBJ2-2	-	TGTGCCAGCAGCCCAGACACCGGGGAGCTGTTTTTT	CASSPDTGELFF
-	TRBV6-5	TRBJ1-3	-	TGTGCCAGCAGTTACTCGTCCGGTGCTGGAAACACCATATATTTT	CASSYSSGAGNTIYF
TRBD1	TRBV6-2/TRBV6-3	TRBJ2-1	-	TGTGCCAGCAGTTACTCGACAGGGGACCTATACAATGAGCAGTTCTTC	CASSYSTGDLYNEQFF
TRBD1	TRBV19	TRBJ2-7	-	TGTGCCAGTAGTGTTAGCTCCGGGACAGGGGTCGAGCAGTACTTC	CASSVSSGTGVEQYF
-	TRBV5-4	TRBJ1-1	-	TGTGCCAGCAGCACGGACAGCACGAACACTGAAGCTTTCTTT	CASSTDSTNTEAFF
-	TRBV10-3	TRBJ1-3	-	TGTGCCATCAGTGAAGCAGGCCTCTCTGGAAACACCATATATTTT	CAISEAGLSGNTIYF
TRBD2	TRBV9	TRBJ2-1	-	TGTGCCAGCAGCGAAGCCGGGACTAGCTACAATGAGCAGTTCTTC	CASSEAGTSYNEQFF
-	TRBV7-2	TRBJ1-2	-	TGTGCCAGCAGCTTAGGCCCGGGAGCAGGGCATGGCTACACCTTC	CASSLGPGAGHGYTF
-	TRBV4-3	TRBJ2-1	once	TGCGCCAGCAGCCAAGGATCCGGGGGAAGAGTGAGGGGTGAGCAGTTCTTC	CASSQGSGGRVRGEQFF
-	TRBV18	TRBJ2-7	-	TGTGCCAGCTCAACCTACGCCTACGAGCAGTACTTC	CASSTYAYEQYF
TRBD1	TRBV5-4	TRBJ2-2	-	TGTGCCAGCAGCAGAGCAGGGGGCAAGGCCGGGGAGCTGTTTTTT	CASSRAGGKAGELFF
-	TRBV5-1	TRBJ1-1	once	TGCGCCAGCAGGGGCCAGGGGATGAACACTGAAGCTTTCTTT	CASRGQGMNTEAFF
TRBD2	TRBV7-2	TRBJ2-1	once	TGTGCCAGCAGCACGGGACTAGCGGGGGGTTTGCGGCAGTTCTTC	CASSTGLAGGLRQFF
-	TRBV2	TRBJ1-2	-	TGTGCCAGCAGTGAACAGCAGGCCTTTTTTTCTAACTATGGCTACACCTTC	CASSEQQAFFSNYGYTF
TRBD1	TRBV7-9	TRBJ1-3	-	TGTGCCAGCAGCCCCCGCCGACCTGGACAGGGGTTTTCTGGAAACACCATATATTTT	CASSPRRPGQGFSGNTIYF
TRBD1	TRBV7-2	TRBJ1-4	-	TGTGCCAGCAGCTTAGGGACAGGGAATGAAAAACTGTTTTTT	CASSLGTGNEKLFF
-	TRBV9	TRBJ2-6	-	TGTGCCAGCACCCCAGAGGCAGAACCCTTGGGGGCCAACGTCCTGACTTTC	CASTPEAEPLGANVLTF
-	TRBV5-5	TRBJ1-1	-	TGTGCCAGCAGCTTTTCCAGTGACACTGAAGCTTTCTTT	CASSFSSDTEAFF
TRBD1	TRBV19	TRBJ1-2	-	TGTGCCAGTAGTAGGACGGGGGCCGACAGGGTTGGCTACACCTTC	CASSRTGADRVGYTF
TRBD1	TRBV5-4	TRBJ2-7	-	TGTGCCAGCAGCTACCCCGGACAGGCTAGCTACGAGCAGTACTTC	CASSYPGQASYEQYF
TRBD1	TRBV3-1/TRBV3-2	TRBJ2-6	-	TGTGCCAGCAGCCCCACAGGGGCCGGGGCCAACGTCCTGACTTTC	CASSPTGAGANVLTF
-	TRBV28	TRBJ2-1	-	TGTGCCAGCAGTCCCCAGCTAGCCAACAATGAGCAGTTCTTC	CASSPQLANNEQFF
TRBD1	TRBV27	TRBJ2-2	few	TGTGCCGGCCAACGGACAGGTAGCGAACCGAACACCGGGGAGCTGTTTTTT	CAGQRTGSEPNTGELFF
-	TRBV27	TRBJ1-5	once	TGTGCCAGCAGTTTCTCCAGGGGTGCCAATCAGCCCCAGCATTTT	CASSFSRGANQPQHF
TRBD1	TRBV5-4	TRBJ1-1	-	TGTGCCAGCAGCCAGGGACAGTTTTACACTGAAGCTTTCTTT	CASSQGQFYTEAFF
-	TRBV7-9	TRBJ1-3	-	TGTGCCAGCAGCCCCCGCGTAAACACCATATATTTT	CASSPRVNTIYF
-	TRBV25-1	TRBJ1-5	-	TGTGCCAGCAGTGCGGGACTCGGCAATCAGCCCCAGCATTTT	CASSAGLGNQPQHF